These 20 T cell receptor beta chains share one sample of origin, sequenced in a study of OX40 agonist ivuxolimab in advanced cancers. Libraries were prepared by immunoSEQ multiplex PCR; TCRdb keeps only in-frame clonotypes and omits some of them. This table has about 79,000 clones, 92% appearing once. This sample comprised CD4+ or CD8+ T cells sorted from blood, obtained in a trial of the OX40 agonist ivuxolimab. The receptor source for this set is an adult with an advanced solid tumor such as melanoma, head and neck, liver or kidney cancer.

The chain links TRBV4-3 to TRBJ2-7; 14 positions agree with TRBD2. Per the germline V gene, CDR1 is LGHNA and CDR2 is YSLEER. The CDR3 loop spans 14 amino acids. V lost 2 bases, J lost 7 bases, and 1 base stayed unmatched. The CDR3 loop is CASSQRLAGGEQYF. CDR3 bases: TGCGCCAGCAGCCAACGACTAGCGGGAGGGGAGCAGTACTTC.

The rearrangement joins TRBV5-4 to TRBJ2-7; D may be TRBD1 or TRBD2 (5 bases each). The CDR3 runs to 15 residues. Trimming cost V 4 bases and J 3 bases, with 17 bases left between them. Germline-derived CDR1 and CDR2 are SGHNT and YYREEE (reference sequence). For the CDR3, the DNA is TGTGCCAGCAGCGGGACCGGGACGGCTTACTACGAGCAGTACTTC. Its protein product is CASSGTGTAYYEQYF.

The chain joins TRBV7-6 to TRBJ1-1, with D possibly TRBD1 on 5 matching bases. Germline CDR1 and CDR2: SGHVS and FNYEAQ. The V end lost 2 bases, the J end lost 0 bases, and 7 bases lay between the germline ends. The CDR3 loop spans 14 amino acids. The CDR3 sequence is CASSLNRLNTEAFF. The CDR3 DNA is TGTGCCAGCAGCTTAAACAGGTTGAACACTGAAGCTTTCTTT.

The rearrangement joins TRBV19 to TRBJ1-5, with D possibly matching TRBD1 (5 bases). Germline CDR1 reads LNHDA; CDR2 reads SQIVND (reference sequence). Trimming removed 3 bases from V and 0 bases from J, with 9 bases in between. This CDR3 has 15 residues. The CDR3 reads CASSIRVFSNQPQHF. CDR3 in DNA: TGTGCCAGTAGTATCAGGGTGTTTAGCAATCAGCCCCAGCATTTT.

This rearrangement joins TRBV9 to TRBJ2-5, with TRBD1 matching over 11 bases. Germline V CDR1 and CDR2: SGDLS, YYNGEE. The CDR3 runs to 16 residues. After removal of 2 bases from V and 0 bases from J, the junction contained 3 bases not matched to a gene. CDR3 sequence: CASSVGTGGYQETQYF. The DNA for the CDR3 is TGTGCCAGCAGCGTCGGGACAGGGGGGTACCAAGAGACCCAGTACTTC.

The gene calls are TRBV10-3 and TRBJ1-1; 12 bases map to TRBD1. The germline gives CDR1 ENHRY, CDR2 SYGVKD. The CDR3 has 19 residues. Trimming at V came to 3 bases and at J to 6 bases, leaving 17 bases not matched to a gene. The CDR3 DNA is TGTGCCATCAGTGACCTAAGAACCGGGACAGGGGGCTTGGGGGCTGAAGCTTTCTTT. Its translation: CAISDLRTGTGGLGAEAFF.

The CDR3, as DNA: TGTGCCAGCAGCTTGGGCACTATAGTTGGTGGCTACACCTTC. Translating gives CASSLGTIVGGYTF. The chain has TRBV5-4 and TRBJ1-2; D ambiguous. The CDR3 sequence is 14 residues long. The ends were cut back, 0 bases at V and 7 bases at J, with 13 bases in the middle. The V gene's germline CDR1 is SGHNT and CDR2 YYREEE (reference sequence).

The CDR3 is CASRNRVLSNQPQHF. CDR3 nucleotide sequence: TGTGCCAGCAGAAACAGGGTCTTGAGCAATCAGCCCCAGCATTTT. The chain is built from TRBV6-6 and TRBJ1-5, with D perhaps matching TRBD1 (6 bases). The CDR3 has 15 amino acids. Germline loops: CDR1 MNHNY, CDR2 SVGAGI (reference sequence). V was shortened by 6 bases and J by 1 base, with 13 bases between the two germline ends.

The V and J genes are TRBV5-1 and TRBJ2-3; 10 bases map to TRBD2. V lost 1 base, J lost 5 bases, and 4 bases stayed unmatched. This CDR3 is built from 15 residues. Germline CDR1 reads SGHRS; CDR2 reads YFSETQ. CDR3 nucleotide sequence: TGCGCCAGCAGCTTGAGCGGGAGGGCCCAAGATACGCAGTATTTT. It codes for CASSLSGRAQDTQYF.

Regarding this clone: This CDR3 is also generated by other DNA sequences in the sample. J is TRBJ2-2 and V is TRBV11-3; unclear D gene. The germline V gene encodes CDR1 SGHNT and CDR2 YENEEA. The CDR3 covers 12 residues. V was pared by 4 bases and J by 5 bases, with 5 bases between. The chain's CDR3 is CASSSETGELFF. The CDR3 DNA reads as TGTGCCAGCAGCTCCGAAACCGGGGAGCTGTTTTTT.

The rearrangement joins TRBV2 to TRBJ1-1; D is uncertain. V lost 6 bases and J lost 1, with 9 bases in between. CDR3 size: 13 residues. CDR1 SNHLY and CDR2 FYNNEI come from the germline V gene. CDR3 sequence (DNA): TGTGCCAGCAGATCTGGGTCGAACACTGAAGCTTTCTTT. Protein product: CASRSGSNTEAFF.

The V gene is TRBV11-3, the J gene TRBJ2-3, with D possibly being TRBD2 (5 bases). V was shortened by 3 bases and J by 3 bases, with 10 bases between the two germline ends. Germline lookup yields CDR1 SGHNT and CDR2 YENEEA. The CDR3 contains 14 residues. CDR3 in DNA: TGTGCCAGCAGCTTGGGCGGGTATACAGATACGCAGTATTTT. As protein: CASSLGGYTDTQYF.

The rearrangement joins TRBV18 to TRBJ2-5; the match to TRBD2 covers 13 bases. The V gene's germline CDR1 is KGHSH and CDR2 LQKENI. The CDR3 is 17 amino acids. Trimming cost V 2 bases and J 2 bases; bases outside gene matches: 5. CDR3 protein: CASSPFLGLAGQETQYF. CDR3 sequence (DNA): TGTGCCAGCTCACCATTCTTGGGACTAGCGGGACAAGAGACCCAGTACTTC.

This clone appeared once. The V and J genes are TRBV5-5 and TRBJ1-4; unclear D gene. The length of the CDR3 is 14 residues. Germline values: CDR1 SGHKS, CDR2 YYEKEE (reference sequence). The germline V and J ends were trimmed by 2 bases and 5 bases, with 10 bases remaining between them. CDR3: CASSLGVRNEKLFF. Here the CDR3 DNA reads TGTGCCAGCAGCTTAGGAGTGAGAAATGAAAAACTGTTTTTT.

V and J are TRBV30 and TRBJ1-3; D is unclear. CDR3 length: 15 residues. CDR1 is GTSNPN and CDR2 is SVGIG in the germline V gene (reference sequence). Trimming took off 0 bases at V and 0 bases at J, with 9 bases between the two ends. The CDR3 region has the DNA TGTGCCTGGAGTGTACTGGCCTACTCTGGAAACACCATATATTTT. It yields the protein CAWSVLAYSGNTIYF.

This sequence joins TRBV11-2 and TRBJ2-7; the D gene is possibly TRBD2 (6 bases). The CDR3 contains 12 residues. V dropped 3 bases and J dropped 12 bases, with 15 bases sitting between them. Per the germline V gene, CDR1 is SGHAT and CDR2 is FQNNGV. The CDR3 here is CASSFVSRDLYF. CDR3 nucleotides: TGTGCCAGCAGCTTCGTATCGCGGGACCTGTACTTC.

CDR3 amino acids: CASSVEGDSGNTIYF. For the CDR3, the DNA is TGTGCCAGCAGCGTAGAGGGTGACTCTGGAAACACCATATATTTT. This chain joins TRBV9 and TRBJ1-3; D is uncertain. The germline V and J ends were trimmed by 0 bases and 0 bases, with 7 bases remaining between them. CDR1 is SGDLS and CDR2 is YYNGEE in the germline V gene. The CDR3 length is 15 residues.

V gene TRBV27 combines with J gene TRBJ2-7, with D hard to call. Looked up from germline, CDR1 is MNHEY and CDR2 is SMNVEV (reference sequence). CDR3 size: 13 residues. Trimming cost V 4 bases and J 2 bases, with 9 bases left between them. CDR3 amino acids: CASSWRSTYEQYF. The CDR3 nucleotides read TGTGCCAGCAGTTGGCGATCAACCTACGAGCAGTACTTC.

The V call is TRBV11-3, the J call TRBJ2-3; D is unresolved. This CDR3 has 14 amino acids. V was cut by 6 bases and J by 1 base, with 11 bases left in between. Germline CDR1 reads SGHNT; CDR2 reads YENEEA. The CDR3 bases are TGTGCCAGCAGTCGGCGGTCCCGCACAGATACGCAGTATTTT. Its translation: CASSRRSRTDTQYF.

The CDR3 nucleotides are TGTGCCAGCAGCCCCGTACTAGCAATTGGCAACGAGCAGTACTTC. Residues: CASSPVLAIGNEQYF. This chain uses TRBV7-2 with TRBJ2-7; TRBD2 is a possible D gene (6 bases). Trimming shortened V by 5 bases and J by 5 bases, and 19 bases separated the two germline ends. Germline V gene data show CDR1 as SGHTA and CDR2 as FQGNSA. The CDR3 has 15 amino acids.